A single sample is the source of the 20 T cell receptor beta chains below, sequenced in a study of radiotherapy plus CTLA-4 blockade in lung cancer. Repertoires were generated with immunoSEQ multiplex PCR, while TCRdb's copy carries only in-frame clones and drops some. The sample lists 85,000 to 90,000 clones, more than 85% occurring once. The specimen comprised peripheral blood, sampled from a patient treated with radiotherapy plus ipilimumab. These receptors all come from a human donor with non-small cell lung cancer that progressed on radiotherapy plus ipilimumab.

This clone has only one observation. Other DNA variants within this sample encode the same CDR3. V is TRBV5-4 and J is TRBJ2-3, with 8 bases identical to TRBD2. The CDR3 has 13 amino acids. From germline, CDR1 is SGHNT and CDR2 YYREEE (reference sequence). Unmatched junction bases numbered 8, after V lost 4 bases and J lost 10 bases. CDR3 DNA: TGTGCCAGCAGCCTCGGGGGGGAAGGTGCGCAGTATTTT. Its protein is CASSLGGEGAQYF.

The chain employs TRBV27 and TRBJ2-7; tentative D call: TRBD2 (5 bases). The V and J ends lost 0 bases and 2 bases respectively, with 14 bases between them. The CDR3 totals 16 residues. Germline V gene sequence: CDR1 MNHEY, CDR2 SMNVEV (reference sequence). The CDR3 sequence is CASSLSARAPPYEQYF. The CDR3 nucleotides are TGTGCCAGCAGTTTATCAGCGAGGGCCCCCCCCTACGAGCAGTACTTC.

The chain uses TRBV6-6 and TRBJ2-3; perhaps TRBD1 as D (6 bases). CDR1 and CDR2 from the germline V gene are MNHNY and SVGAGI (reference sequence). The CDR3 sequence is 13 residues long. The germline V and J ends were trimmed by 6 bases and 6 bases, with 13 bases remaining between them. In DNA, the CDR3 is TGTGCCAGCAGCTACAGGGTAGCGGATACGCAGTATTTT. It codes for CASSYRVADTQYF.

This clone showed up just a few times. The chain links TRBV19 to TRBJ1-3; D gene unclear. Deletions cut 7 bases from V and 0 bases from J, with 7 bases between. This CDR3 spans 13 amino acids. Germline CDR1 and CDR2: LNHDA and SQIVND (reference sequence). Here the CDR3 reads CASTIFSGNTIYF. The CDR3 DNA reads as TGTGCCAGTACGATCTTCTCTGGAAACACCATATATTTT.

The chain combines TRBV2 with TRBJ2-7; TRBD1 matches at 7 bases. V lost 6 bases to trimming and J lost 8 bases; unmatched junction nucleotides: 7. In germline, CDR1 is SNHLY, CDR2 FYNNEI. The CDR3 is 12 amino acids. The CDR3 loop is CASRQSTGKQYF. The CDR3 nucleotides are TGTGCCAGCAGACAATCGACAGGGAAGCAGTACTTC. The variable domain in full, completed from reference TRBV2 and TRBJ2-7, reads EPEVTQTPSHQVTQMGQEVILRCVPISNHLYFYWYRQILGQKVEFLVSFYNNEISEKSEIFDDQFSVERPDGSNFTLKIRSTKLEDSAMYFCASRQSTGKQYFGPGTRLTVT.

The chain is built from TRBV11-1 and TRBJ2-5, with 7 nucleotides matching TRBD1. CDR3 length: 16 residues. Germline trimming cut 0 bases from V and 5 bases from J; bases unmatched to any gene: 9. The germline CDR1 and CDR2 sequences are SGHAT and FQDESV (reference sequence). The CDR3 loop is CASSLATGTLKETQYF. The CDR3 coding sequence is TGTGCCAGCAGCTTAGCGACAGGGACCCTCAAGGAGACCCAGTACTTC.

CDR3 loop: CASAGLSYQPQHF. The DNA for the CDR3 is TGTGCCAGCGCCGGATTGTCCTATCAGCCCCAGCATTTT. The chain couples TRBV2 to TRBJ1-5; no firm D call. Germline assignment: CDR1 SNHLY and CDR2 FYNNEI. The V and J ends lost 8 bases and 5 bases respectively, with 13 bases between them. This CDR3 has 13 amino acids.

This clone was found a few times. The J gene is TRBJ2-7, the V gene TRBV28; possible D gene TRBD2, 5 bases. This CDR3 spans 15 amino acids. Germline CDR1 reads MDHEN; CDR2 reads SYDVKM. V lost 6 bases to trimming and J lost 0 bases, with 15 bases between them. The DNA of the CDR3 is TGTGCCAGCAGCCCCCCGGGCGAGGGCTCCTACGAGCAGTACTTC. This encodes CASSPPGEGSYEQYF.

CDR3 sequence (DNA): TGTGCCAGCAGCATAGGACAGGGGCCCTACGAGCAGTACTTC. Its translation is CASSIGQGPYEQYF. The gene calls are TRBV5-6 and TRBJ2-7; 9 nucleotides line up with TRBD1. The germline gives CDR1 SGHDT, CDR2 YYEEEE. The CDR3 is 14 amino acids. Trimming took 4 bases from V and 2 from J; bases not matched to a gene: 4. The full variable domain, in which reference TRBV5-6 and TRBJ2-7 provide the parts outside the CDR3, is DAGVTQSPTHLIKTRGQQVTLRCSPKSGHDTVSWYQQALGQGPQFIFQYYEEEERQRGNFPDRFSGHQFPNYSSELNVNALLLGDSALYLCASSIGQGPYEQYFGPGTRLTVT.

The chain is built from TRBV7-8 and TRBJ1-5, with TRBD1 identical over 7 bases. Trimming at V came to 5 bases and at J to 4 bases, leaving 5 bases not matched to a gene. This CDR3 comprises 14 residues. Germline V CDR1 and CDR2: SGHVS, FQNEAQ. CDR3 sequence (DNA): TGTGCCAGCAGCAAGAACAGGGGTAATCAGCCCCAGCATTTT. Amino acid sequence: CASSKNRGNQPQHF.

This clone was counted between two and nine times. The rearrangement joins TRBV5-1 to TRBJ1-1; 9 nucleotides align to TRBD1. CDR1 and CDR2 from the germline V gene are SGHRS and YFSETQ. The V gene end was trimmed by 8 bases and the J gene end by 4 bases; junction bases not matched to a gene: 21. The length of the CDR3 is 18 residues. CDR3 bases: TGCGCCAGGGACAAAACAGGGGGCGTGAGACCACCCCTCACTGAAGCTTTCTTT. Amino acids: CARDKTGGVRPPLTEAFF.

The genes are TRBV14 and TRBJ1-2; D is possibly TRBD1 (5 bases). This CDR3 has 14 residues. The germline V gene has CDR1 SGHDN and CDR2 FVKESK. V lost 2 bases to trimming and J lost 7 bases, with 14 bases between them. The CDR3 DNA follows: TGTGCCAGCAGCCAACAGGGAAAGTCGGGTGGCTACACCTTC. Protein sequence: CASSQQGKSGGYTF.

The chain combines TRBV5-4 with TRBJ1-4; D gene uncertain. The CDR3 consists of 13 residues. The V and J ends lost 4 bases and 7 bases respectively, with 11 bases between them. The germline gives CDR1 SGHNT, CDR2 YYREEE (reference sequence). CDR3 amino acids: CASSDRVGEKLFF. The CDR3 nucleotides are TGTGCCAGCAGCGATAGGGTCGGTGAAAAACTGTTTTTT.

This clone was seen a few times. This chain connects TRBV4-1 to TRBJ1-2, with a weak D call TRBD1 (6 bases). The germline V and J ends were trimmed by 0 bases and 2 bases, with 10 bases remaining between them. The CDR3 loop spans 15 amino acids. Germline lookup yields CDR1 MGHRA and CDR2 YSYEKL. The DNA of the CDR3 is TGCGCCAGCAGCCAAGATATAAGGGGGAACTATGGCTACACCTTC. It specifies CASSQDIRGNYGYTF.

This chain connects TRBV7-9 to TRBJ1-2; maybe TRBD1 (5 bases). The CDR3 spans 15 residues. Trimming stripped 3 bases from V and 0 bases from J, with 11 bases between. The germline CDR1 and CDR2 sequences are SEHNR and FQNEAQ (reference sequence). The CDR3 DNA is TGTGCCAGCAGCTTGCGACAGTGGACTAACTATGGCTACACCTTC. This sequence encodes CASSLRQWTNYGYTF.

The chain combines TRBV9 with TRBJ2-3; D gene uncertain. The CDR3 contains 12 residues. Trimming removed 3 bases from V and 4 bases from J, with 6 bases in between. Germline lookup yields CDR1 SGDLS and CDR2 YYNGEE. Here the CDR3 reads CASSDESDTQYF. CDR3 nucleotides: TGTGCCAGCAGCGATGAGTCAGATACGCAGTATTTT.

The chain couples TRBV25-1 to TRBJ2-5; D not resolved. Germline V gene data show CDR1 as MGHDK and CDR2 as SYGVNS. The V and J ends lost 3 bases and 5 bases respectively, with 10 bases between them. The CDR3 loop spans 13 amino acids. The CDR3 bases are TGTGCCAGCAGTGACGCTGTTCGGGAGACCCAGTACTTC. It yields the protein CASSDAVRETQYF.

The chain recombines TRBV7-2 with TRBJ2-5, with a weak D call TRBD1 (5 bases). CDR3 size: 15 residues. V was pared by 4 bases and J by 4 bases, with 16 bases between. CDR1 and CDR2 (germline): SGHTA, FQGNSA. CDR3 amino acids: CASSSDITRPETQYF. CDR3 nucleotide sequence: TGTGCCAGCAGCTCGGACATAACCCGCCCAGAGACCCAGTACTTC. The whole variable domain, remainder taken from reference TRBV7-2 and TRBJ2-5, is GAGVSQSPSNKVTEKGKDVELRCDPISGHTALYWYRQSLGQGLEFLIYFQGNSAPDKSGLPSDRFSAERTGGSVSTLTIQRTQQEDSAVYLCASSSDITRPETQYFGPGTRLLVL.

The chain joins TRBV6-6 to TRBJ1-1; no definite D call. Deletions cut 7 bases from V and 0 bases from J, with 12 bases between. Looked up from germline, CDR1 is MNHNY and CDR2 is SVGAGI (reference sequence). There are 14 residues in the CDR3. In DNA, the CDR3 is TGTGCCAGCACTGCCGGGTACATGAACACTGAAGCTTTCTTT. It specifies CASTAGYMNTEAFF.

This chain joins TRBV6-5 and TRBJ2-1; 10 positions match TRBD2. Germline V lookup: CDR1 MNHEY, CDR2 SVGAGI. J lost 1 base, V lost 4 bases, and 4 bases had no gene match. The CDR3 extends over 16 amino acids. The CDR3: CASSSTSGASYNEQFF. The CDR3, as DNA: TGTGCCAGCAGTTCCACTAGCGGGGCTTCCTACAATGAGCAGTTCTTC.